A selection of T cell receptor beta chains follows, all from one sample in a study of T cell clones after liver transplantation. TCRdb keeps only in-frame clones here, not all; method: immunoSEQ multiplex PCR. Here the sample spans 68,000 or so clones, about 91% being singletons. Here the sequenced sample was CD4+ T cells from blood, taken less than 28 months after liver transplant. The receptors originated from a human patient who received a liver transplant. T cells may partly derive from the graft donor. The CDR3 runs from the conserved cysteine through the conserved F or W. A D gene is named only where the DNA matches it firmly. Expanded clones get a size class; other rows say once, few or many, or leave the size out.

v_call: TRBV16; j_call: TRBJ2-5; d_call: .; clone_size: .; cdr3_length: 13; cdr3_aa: CASSQSRGETQYF; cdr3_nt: TGTGCCAGCAGCCAGTCCAGGGGAGAGACCCAGTACTTC
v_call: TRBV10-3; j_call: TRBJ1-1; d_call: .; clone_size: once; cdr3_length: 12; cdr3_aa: CATVRDFTEAFF; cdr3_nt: TGTGCCACCGTCAGGGATTTCACTGAAGCTTTCTTT
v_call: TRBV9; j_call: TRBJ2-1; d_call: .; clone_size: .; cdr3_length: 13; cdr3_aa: CASSIGLAYEQFF; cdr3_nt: TGTGCCAGCAGTATCGGGCTAGCTTATGAGCAGTTCTTC
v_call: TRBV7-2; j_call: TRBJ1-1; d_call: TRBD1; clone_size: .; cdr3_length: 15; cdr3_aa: CASSLDRAMNTEAFF; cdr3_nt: TGTGCCAGCAGCCTGGACAGGGCCATGAACACTGAAGCTTTCTTT
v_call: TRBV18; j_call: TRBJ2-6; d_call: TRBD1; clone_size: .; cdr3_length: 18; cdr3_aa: CASSPRDRISSGANVLTF; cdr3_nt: TGTGCCAGCTCACCAAGGGACAGGATTAGCTCTGGGGCCAACGTCCTGACTTTC
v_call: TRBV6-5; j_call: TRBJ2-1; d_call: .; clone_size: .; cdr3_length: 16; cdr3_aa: CASSYSGLAAEVEQFF; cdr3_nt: TGTGCCAGCAGTTACTCGGGGTTAGCGGCCGAAGTTGAGCAGTTCTTC
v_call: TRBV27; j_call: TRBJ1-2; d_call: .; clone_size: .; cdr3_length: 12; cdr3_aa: CASSGTGLGYTF; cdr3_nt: TGTGCCAGCAGTGGTACAGGGCTGGGCTACACCTTC
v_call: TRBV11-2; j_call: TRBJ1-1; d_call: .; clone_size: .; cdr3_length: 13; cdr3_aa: CASSLELNTEAFF; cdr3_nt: TGTGCCAGCAGCTTAGAGTTGAACACTGAAGCTTTCTTT
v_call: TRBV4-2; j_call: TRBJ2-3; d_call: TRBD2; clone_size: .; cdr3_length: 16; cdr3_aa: CASSQGAGGPEDTQYF; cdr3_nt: TGTGCCAGCAGCCAAGGGGCGGGAGGGCCAGAGGATACGCAGTATTTT
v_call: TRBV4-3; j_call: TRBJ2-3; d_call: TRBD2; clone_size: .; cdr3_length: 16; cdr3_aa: CASSQEAAGAGDTQYF; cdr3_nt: TGCGCCAGCAGCCAAGAGGCAGCGGGGGCGGGAGATACGCAGTATTTT
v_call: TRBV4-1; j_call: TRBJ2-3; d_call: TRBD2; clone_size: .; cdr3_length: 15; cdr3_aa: CASSQPRLAGDTQYF; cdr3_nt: TGCGCCAGCAGCCAACCCAGACTAGCGGGAGATACGCAGTATTTT
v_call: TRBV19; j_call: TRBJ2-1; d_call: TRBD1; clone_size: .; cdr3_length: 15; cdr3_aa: CASSETGSAYNEQFF; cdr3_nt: TGTGCCAGTAGTGAGACAGGGAGCGCCTACAATGAGCAGTTCTTC
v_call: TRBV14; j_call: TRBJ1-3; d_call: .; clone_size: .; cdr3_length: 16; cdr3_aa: CASSQPRASGVDTIYF; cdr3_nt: TGTGCCAGCAGCCAACCGCGGGCAAGCGGAGTAGACACCATATATTTT
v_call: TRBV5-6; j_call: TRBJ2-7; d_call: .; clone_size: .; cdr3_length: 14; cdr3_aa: CASSLTGPLDEQYF; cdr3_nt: TGTGCCAGCAGCTTGACAGGGCCTCTGGACGAGCAGTACTTC
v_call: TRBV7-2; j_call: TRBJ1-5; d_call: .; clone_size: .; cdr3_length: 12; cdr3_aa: CASSLQGQPQHF; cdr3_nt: TGTGCCAGCAGCTTACAGGGTCAGCCCCAGCATTTT
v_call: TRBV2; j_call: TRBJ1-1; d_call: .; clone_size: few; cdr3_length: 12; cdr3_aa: CASSYVGTEAFF; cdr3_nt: TGTGCCAGCAGTTACGTGGGCACTGAAGCTTTCTTT
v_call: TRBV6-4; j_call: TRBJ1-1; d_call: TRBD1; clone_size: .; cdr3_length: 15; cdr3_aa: CASSQSGQGLAEAFF; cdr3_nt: TGTGCCAGCAGTCAATCGGGACAGGGGTTAGCTGAAGCTTTCTTT
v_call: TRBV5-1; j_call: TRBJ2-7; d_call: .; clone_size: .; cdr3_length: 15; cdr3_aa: CASSSGHGVKEEQYF; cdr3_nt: TGCGCCAGCAGCTCAGGACACGGCGTTAAAGAGGAGCAGTACTTC
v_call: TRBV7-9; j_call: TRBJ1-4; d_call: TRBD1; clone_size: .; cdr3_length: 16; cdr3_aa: CASSMGTAATNEKLFF; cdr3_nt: TGTGCCAGCAGCATGGGGACAGCTGCAACTAATGAAAAACTGTTTTTT
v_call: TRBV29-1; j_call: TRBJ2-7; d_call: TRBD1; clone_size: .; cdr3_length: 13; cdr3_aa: CSVALGQGGEQYF; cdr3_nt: TGCAGCGTAGCTCTGGGACAGGGCGGCGAGCAGTACTTC
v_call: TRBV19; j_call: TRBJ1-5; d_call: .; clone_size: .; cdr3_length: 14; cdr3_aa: CASSWGRDNQPQHF; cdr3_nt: TGTGCCAGTAGTTGGGGGCGCGACAATCAGCCCCAGCATTTT
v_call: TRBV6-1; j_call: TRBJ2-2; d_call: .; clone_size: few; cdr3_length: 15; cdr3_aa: CASPTSGLATGELFF; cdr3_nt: TGTGCCAGCCCCACCTCAGGGCTAGCGACCGGGGAGCTGTTTTTT
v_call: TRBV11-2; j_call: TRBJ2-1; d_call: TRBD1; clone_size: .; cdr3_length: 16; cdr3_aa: CASSLSDRVRRNEQFF; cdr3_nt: TGTGCCAGCAGCTTAAGTGACAGGGTAAGGCGCAATGAGCAGTTCTTC
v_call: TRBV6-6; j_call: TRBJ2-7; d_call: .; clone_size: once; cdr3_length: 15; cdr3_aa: CASSLDGGHYYEQYF; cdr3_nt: TGTGCCAGCAGCCTCGATGGGGGACATTACTACGAGCAGTACTTC
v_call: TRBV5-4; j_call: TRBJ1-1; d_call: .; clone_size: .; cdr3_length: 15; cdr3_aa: CASSFRTGSNTEAFF; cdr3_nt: TGTGCCAGCAGCTTTCGTACAGGATCGAACACTGAAGCTTTCTTT
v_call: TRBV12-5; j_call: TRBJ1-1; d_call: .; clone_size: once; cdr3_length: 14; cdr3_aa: CASGLFRVTTEAFF; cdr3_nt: TGTGCTAGTGGTTTGTTCCGGGTAACCACTGAAGCTTTCTTT